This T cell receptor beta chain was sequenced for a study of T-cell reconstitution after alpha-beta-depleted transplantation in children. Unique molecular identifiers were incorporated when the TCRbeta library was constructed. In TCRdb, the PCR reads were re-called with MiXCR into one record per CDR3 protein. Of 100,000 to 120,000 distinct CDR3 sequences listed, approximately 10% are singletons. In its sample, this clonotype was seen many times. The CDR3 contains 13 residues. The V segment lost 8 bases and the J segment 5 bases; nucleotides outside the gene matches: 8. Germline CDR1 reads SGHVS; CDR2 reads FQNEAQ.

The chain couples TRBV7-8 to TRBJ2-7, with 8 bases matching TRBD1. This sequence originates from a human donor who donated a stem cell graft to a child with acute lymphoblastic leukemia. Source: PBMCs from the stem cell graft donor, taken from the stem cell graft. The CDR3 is CASQGQGRHEQYF. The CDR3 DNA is TGTGCCAGCCAAGGACAGGGACGACACGAGCAGTACTTC.